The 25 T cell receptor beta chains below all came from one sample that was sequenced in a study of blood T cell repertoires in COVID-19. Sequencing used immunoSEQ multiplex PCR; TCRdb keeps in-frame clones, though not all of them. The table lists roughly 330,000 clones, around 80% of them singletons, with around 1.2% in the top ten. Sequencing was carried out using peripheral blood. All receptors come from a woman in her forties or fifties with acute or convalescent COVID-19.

CDR3 coding DNA: TGTGCCAGCAGCTCCCAGGGGGCTCATAATGAAAAACTGTTTTTT. Residues: CASSSQGAHNEKLFF. The rearrangement uses TRBV5-5 and TRBJ1-4, with 8 bases lining up with TRBD1. Germline V gene lookup returns CDR1 SGHKS and CDR2 YYEKEE (reference sequence). There are 15 residues in the CDR3. J gave up 4 bases and V 3 bases, and 5 bases lay outside the gene matches.

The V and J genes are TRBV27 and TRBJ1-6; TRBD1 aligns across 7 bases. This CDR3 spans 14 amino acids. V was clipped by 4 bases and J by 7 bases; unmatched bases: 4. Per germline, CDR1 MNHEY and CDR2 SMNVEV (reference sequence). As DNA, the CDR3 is TGTGCCAGCAGTTATCTCAGGGGGAATTCACCCCTCCACTTT. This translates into CASSYLRGNSPLHF.

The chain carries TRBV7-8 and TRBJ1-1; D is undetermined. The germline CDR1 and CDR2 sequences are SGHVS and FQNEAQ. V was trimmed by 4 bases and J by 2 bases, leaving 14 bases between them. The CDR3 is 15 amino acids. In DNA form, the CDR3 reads TGTGCCAGCAGCTCACTTTCGGGGTCCAACACTGAAGCTTTCTTT. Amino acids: CASSSLSGSNTEAFF.

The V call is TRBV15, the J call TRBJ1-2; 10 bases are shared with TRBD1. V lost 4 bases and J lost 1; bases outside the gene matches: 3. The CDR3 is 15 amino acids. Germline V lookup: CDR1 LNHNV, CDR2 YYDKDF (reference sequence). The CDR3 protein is CATSKGQGLNYGYTF. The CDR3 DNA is TGTGCCACCAGCAAGGGACAGGGGCTTAACTATGGCTACACCTTC.

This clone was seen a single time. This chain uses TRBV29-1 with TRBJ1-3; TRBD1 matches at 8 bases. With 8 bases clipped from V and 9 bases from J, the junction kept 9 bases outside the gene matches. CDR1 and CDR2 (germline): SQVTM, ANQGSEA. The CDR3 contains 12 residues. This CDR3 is CSTRQGPGTIYF. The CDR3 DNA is TGCAGCACACGACAGGGGCCCGGCACCATATATTTT.

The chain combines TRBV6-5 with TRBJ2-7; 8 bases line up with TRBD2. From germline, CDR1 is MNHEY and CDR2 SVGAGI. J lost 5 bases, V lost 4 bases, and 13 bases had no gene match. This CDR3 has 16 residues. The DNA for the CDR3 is TGTGCCAGCAGTTCTAAACCGGGAGGGTCAATCCACGAGCAGTACTTC. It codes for CASSSKPGGSIHEQYF.

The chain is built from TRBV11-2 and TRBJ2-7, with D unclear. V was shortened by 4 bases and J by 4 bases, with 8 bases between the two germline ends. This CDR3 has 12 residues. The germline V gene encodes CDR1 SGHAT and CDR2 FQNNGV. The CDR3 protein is CASSSRRYEQYF. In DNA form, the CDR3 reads TGTGCCAGCAGCTCACGGCGGTACGAGCAGTACTTC.

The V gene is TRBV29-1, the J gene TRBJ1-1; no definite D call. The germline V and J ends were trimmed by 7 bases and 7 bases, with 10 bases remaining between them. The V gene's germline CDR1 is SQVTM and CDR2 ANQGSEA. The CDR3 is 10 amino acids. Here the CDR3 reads CSASEDEAFF. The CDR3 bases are TGCAGCGCTTCAGAGGATGAAGCTTTCTTT.

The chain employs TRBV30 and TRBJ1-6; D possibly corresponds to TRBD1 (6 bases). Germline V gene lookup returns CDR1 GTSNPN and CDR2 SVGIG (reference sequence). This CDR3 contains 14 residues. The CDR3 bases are TGTGCTTCGACCTTGGGGGCTCGGGGTTCACCCCTCCACTTT. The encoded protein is CASTLGARGSPLHF.

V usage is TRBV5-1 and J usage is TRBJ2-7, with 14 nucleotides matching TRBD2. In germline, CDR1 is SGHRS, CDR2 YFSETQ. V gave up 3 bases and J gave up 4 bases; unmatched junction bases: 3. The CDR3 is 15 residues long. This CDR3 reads CASSSGLAGAYEQYF. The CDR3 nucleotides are TGCGCCAGCAGCTCGGGACTAGCGGGAGCTTACGAGCAGTACTTC.

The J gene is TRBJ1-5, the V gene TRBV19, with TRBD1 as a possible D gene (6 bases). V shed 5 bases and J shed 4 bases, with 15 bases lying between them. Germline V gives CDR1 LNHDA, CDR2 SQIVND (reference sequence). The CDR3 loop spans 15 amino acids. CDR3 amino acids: CASSERQVGNQPQHF. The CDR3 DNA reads TGTGCCAGTAGTGAGCGACAGGTTGGGAATCAGCCCCAGCATTTT.

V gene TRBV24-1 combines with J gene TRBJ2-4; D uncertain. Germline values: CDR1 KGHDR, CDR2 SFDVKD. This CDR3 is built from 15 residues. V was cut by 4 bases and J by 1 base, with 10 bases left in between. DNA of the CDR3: TGTGCCACCAGTGACCCCACGCAGGCCAAAAACATTCAGTACTTC. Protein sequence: CATSDPTQAKNIQYF.

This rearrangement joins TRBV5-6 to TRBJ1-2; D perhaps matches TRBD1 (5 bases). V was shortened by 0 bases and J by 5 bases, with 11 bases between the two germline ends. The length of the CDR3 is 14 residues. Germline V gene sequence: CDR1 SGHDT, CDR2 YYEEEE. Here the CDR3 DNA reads TGTGCCAGCAGCTTGGGACAGATGGTGTATGGCTACACCTTC. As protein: CASSLGQMVYGYTF.

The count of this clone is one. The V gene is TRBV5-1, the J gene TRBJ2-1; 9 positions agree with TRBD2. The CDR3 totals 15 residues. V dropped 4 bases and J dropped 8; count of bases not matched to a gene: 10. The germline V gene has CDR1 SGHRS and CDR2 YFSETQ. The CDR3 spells CASSPASAGGHEQFF. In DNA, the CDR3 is TGCGCCAGCAGCCCCGCCTCGGCGGGGGGGCATGAGCAGTTCTTC.

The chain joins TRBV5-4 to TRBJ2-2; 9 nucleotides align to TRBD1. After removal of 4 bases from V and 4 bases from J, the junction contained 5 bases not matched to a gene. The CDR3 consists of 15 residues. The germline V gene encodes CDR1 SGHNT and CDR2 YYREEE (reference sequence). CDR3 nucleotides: TGTGCCAGCAGCCCCGGGGACAGGGCCACCGGGGAGCTGTTTTTT. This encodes CASSPGDRATGELFF. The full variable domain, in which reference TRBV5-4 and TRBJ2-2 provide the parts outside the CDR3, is ETGVTQSPTHLIKTRGQQVTLRCSSQSGHNTVSWYQQALGQGPQFIFQYYREEENGRGNFPPRFSGLQFPNYSSELNVNALELDDSALYLCASSPGDRATGELFFGEGSRLTVL.

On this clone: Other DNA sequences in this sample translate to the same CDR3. CDR3 sequence reads: CASSGQGGQPQHF. CDR3 coding DNA: TGTGCCAGCAGCGGACAGGGAGGACAGCCCCAGCATTTT. J is TRBJ1-5 and V is TRBV2; 8 nucleotides line up with TRBD1. Germline values: CDR1 SNHLY, CDR2 FYNNEI. Trimming cost V 6 bases and J 7 bases; bases outside gene matches: 5. This CDR3 region has 13 residues. The full variable domain, its missing parts supplied by reference TRBV2 and TRBJ1-5, is EPEVTQTPSHQVTQMGQEVILRCVPISNHLYFYWYRQILGQKVEFLVSFYNNEISEKSEIFDDQFSVERPDGSNFTLKIRSTKLEDSAMYFCASSGQGGQPQHFGDGTRLSIL.

The CDR3 here is CASSLNVVRSGTQYF. The CDR3 DNA is TGTGCCAGCAGCTTGAACGTCGTCCGTAGCGGGACCCAGTACTTC. The V gene is TRBV5-4, the J gene TRBJ2-5; TRBD2 might be the D (6 bases). V was shortened by 1 base and J by 7 bases, with 17 bases between the two germline ends. The CDR3 runs to 15 residues. Germline CDR1 SGHNT, CDR2 YYREEE (reference sequence).

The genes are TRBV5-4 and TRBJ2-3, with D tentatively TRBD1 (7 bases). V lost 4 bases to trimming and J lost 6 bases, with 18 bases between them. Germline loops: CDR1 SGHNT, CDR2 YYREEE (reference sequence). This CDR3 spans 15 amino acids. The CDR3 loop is CASSQTGAGGDTQYF. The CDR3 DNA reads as TGTGCCAGCAGCCAAACAGGGGCTGGAGGGGATACGCAGTATTTT.

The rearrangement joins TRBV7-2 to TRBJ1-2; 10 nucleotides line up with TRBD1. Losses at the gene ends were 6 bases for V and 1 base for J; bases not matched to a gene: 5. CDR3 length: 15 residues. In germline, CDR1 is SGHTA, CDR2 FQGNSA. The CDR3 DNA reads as TGTGCCAGCAGGAGGGGGACAGGGGATAACTATGGCTACACCTTC. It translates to CASRRGTGDNYGYTF.

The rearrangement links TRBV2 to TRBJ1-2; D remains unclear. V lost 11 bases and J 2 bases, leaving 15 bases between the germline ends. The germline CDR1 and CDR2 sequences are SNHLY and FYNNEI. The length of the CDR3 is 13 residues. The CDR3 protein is CAAQVAGNYGYTF. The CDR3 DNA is TGTGCCGCCCAGGTGGCAGGCAACTATGGCTACACCTTC.

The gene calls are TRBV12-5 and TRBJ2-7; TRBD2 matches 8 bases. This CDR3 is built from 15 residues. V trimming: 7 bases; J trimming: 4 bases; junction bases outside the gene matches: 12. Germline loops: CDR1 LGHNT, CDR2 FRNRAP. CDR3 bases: TGTGCTAGTGCCTCGGGAACGGGGGGGAGGTACGAGCAGTACTTC. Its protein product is CASASGTGGRYEQYF.

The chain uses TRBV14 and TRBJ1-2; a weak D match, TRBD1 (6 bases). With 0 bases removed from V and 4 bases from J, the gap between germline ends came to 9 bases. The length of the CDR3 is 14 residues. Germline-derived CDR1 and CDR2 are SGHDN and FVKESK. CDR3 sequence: CASSQESGVYGYTF. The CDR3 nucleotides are TGTGCCAGCAGCCAAGAATCAGGGGTCTATGGCTACACCTTC.

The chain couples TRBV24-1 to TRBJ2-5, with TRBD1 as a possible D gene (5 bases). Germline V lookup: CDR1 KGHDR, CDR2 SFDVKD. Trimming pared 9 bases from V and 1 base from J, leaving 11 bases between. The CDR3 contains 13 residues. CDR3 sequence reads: CATSQGAQETQYF. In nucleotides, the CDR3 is TGTGCCACCTCACAAGGGGCCCAAGAGACCCAGTACTTC.

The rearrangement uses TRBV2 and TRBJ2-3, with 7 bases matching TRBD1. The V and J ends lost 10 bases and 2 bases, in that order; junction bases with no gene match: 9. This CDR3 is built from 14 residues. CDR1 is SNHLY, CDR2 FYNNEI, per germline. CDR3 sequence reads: CATLRDSPTDTQYF. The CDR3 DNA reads TGTGCCACTCTTCGGGACAGCCCCACAGATACGCAGTATTTT.

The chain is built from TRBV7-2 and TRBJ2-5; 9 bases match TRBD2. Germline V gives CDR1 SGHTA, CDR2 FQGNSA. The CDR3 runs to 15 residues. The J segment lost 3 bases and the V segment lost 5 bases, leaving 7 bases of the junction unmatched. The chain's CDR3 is CASSPSQREEETQYF. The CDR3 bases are TGTGCCAGCAGCCCCTCCCAGCGGGAGGAAGAGACCCAGTACTTC.